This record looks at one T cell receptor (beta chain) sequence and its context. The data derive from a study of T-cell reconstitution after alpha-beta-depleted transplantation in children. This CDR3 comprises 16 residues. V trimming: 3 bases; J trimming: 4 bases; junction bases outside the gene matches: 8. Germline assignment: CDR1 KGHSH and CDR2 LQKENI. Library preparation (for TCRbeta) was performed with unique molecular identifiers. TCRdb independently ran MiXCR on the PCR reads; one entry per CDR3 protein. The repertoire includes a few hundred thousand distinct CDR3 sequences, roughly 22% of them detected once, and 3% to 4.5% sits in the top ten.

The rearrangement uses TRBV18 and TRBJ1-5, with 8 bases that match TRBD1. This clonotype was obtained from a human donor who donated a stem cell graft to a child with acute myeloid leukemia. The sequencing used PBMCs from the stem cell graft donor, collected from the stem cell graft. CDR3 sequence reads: CASSPVDGTGNQPQHF. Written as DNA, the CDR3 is TGTGCCAGCTCACCCGTGGACGGGACAGGTAATCAGCCCCAGCATTTT.